This T cell receptor beta chain was sequenced for a study of blood T cell repertoires in COVID-19 (dated by TCRdb to about 2020). In terms of the full investigation: The collaborator samples originated in the United States, Italy and Spain and spanned the acute and convalescent phases of COVID-19. The material from the prospective study consisted of cDNA or gDNA derived from T cells, B-cell-depleted T cells, or PBMCs. Subjects who had been exposed to COVID-19, were actively infected with it, or had recovered from it provided the deeply sampled blood TCRbeta repertoires that made up the dataset. The repertoires were made available in a free public database intended to serve as a resource for research on the immune response to SARS-CoV-2. Samples were obtained from the ongoing ImmuneRACE study (first 160 participants) and from about 1,300 subjects provided by 6 global collaborators. The sample metadata nearly always contained a de-identified subject ID, COVID-19 status, age in years and sex. Where available, HLA class I and class II types were obtained from metadata supplied by the sample provider rather than from assay-based typing.

This clone appeared a few times. Its antigen has not been determined. No clone much larger than this one lies a single base away; base qualities are absent. One collaborating source in Seattle enrolled patients during active infection and followed them longitudinally through the course of disease. The collaborating institutions used their own protocols to collect whole blood in K2EDTA tubes. Collaborator samples were shipped for TCRbeta analysis as frozen whole blood, isolated PBMCs, or DNA extracted from either sample type. General findings and caveats noted by the study authors: The quantity of clinical and demographic metadata differed by source and by participant and was supplied without curation.

TCRbeta CDR3 regions were amplified from genomic DNA using the immunoSEQ Assay, a bias-controlled multiplex PCR. The authors' pipeline ran thus. The number of nucleated cells in each sample was estimated by amplification of reference gene primers within the assay. Sequence reads were collapsed and filtered to measure the absolute abundance of every unique TCRbeta CDR3 rearrangement. For each sample, productive Simpson clonality was calculated as the square root of Simpson's diversity index across productive rearrangements. Sourced from immuneACCESS, this table was stored by TCRdb with only in-frame sequences that have V and J called. A share of the clones is absent; for the studies checked, an unresolved V gene accounts for under half, and the remainder has no known explanation. That table supplies the V and J calls and clone size; D and trimming were determined from the DNA. The sample includes almost 350,000 clones, with roughly nine tenths observed a single time. Together, the top ten hold 3% to 4.5% of the sample.

From its cysteine to its phenylalanine, the CDR3 spans 14 amino acids. Just the 42-base CDR3 DNA is kept, in frame starting at base 1. V is cut by 2 bases and J by 4 bases, and the space between the germline ends is 12 bases. The CDR1 and CDR2 encoded by the germline V gene (reference sequence) are SGHKS and YYEKEE. The chain uses TRBV5-5 and TRBJ1-1, with the D gene not confidently named. The sequence derives from a woman in her fifties or sixties with COVID-19, enrolled during active disease. Source material: peripheral blood. The DNA sequence is TGTGCCAGCAGCTTTGTCCTCCTCGGCACTGAAGCTTTCTTT. Its protein is CASSFVLLGTEAFF.